Listed here are 21 T cell receptor beta chains from one sample, sequenced in a study of T cells after yellow fever vaccination. TCRdb passed the 5' RACE reads through MiXCR, listing each CDR3 protein once. The sample records around 300,000 distinct CDR3 sequences, approximately 4.5% being singletons. Sequencing was performed on PBMCs, taken 15 days after the yellow fever booster vaccination. Source of these receptors: a man in his late teens or twenties who received the YFV17D yellow fever vaccine.

This clonotype was recorded many times. The chain couples TRBV6-5 to TRBJ1-2; tentatively, D is TRBD1 (5 bases). Germline V gene sequence: CDR1 MNHEY, CDR2 SVGAGI. Trimming removed 2 bases at V and 7 bases at J, with 17 bases between. This CDR3 has 15 amino acids. CDR3 residues: CASSYRRTGDLGYTF. The CDR3 nucleotides read TGTGCCAGCAGTTACAGAAGGACGGGGGATCTTGGCTACACCTTC.

J is TRBJ2-3 and V is TRBV20-1, with D possibly TRBD2 on 5 matching bases. The germline V gene encodes CDR1 DFQATT and CDR2 SNEGSKA (reference sequence). The CDR3 is made up of 12 amino acids. V was cut by 5 bases and J by 9 bases, with 15 bases left in between. CDR3 sequence: CSAPNTGSTQYF. Written as DNA, the CDR3 is TGCAGTGCTCCTAATACTGGGAGCACGCAGTATTTT.

This clonotype was seen many times. V usage is TRBV7-9 and J usage is TRBJ1-6; D not certain. Between the trimmed V and J ends, which lost 3 bases and 7 bases, there was a span of 13 bases. Germline CDR1 reads SEHNR; CDR2 reads FQNEAQ (reference sequence). The CDR3 spans 15 residues. CDR3 region: CASSFEGSANSPLHF. In nucleotides, the CDR3 is TGTGCCAGCAGCTTCGAGGGTTCGGCCAATTCACCCCTCCACTTT.

There are many counts of this clonotype. The rearrangement links TRBV4-3 to TRBJ2-3; TRBD1 agrees at 10 bases. Germline CDR1 LGHNA, CDR2 YSLEER. The CDR3 runs 19 residues. V trimming: 0 bases; J trimming: 1 base; junction bases outside the gene matches: 10. The CDR3 bases are TGCGCCAGCAGCCAAGACAAGGGACAGGGGCGTTTGGGCACAGATACGCAGTATTTT. Translating gives CASSQDKGQGRLGTDTQYF.

A few counts support this clonotype. In nucleotides, the CDR3 is TGTGCCAGCGGATCGAACACTAACTATGGCTACACCTTC. Its translation: CASGSNTNYGYTF. The chain combines TRBV7-2 with TRBJ1-2; D remains unclear. Between the trimmed V and J ends, which lost 8 bases and 0 bases, there was a span of 10 bases. The V gene's germline CDR1 is SGHTA and CDR2 FQGNSA. CDR3 length: 13 amino acids.

CDR3 coding DNA: TGTGCCAGCAGATTTGGTGGGGGGGCCGGTGAGCAGTTCTTC. Translated: CASRFGGGAGEQFF. V gene TRBV12-3 or TRBV12-4 combines with J gene TRBJ2-1; a weak D match, TRBD2 (7 bases). This CDR3 is 14 amino acids long. V lost 6 bases and J 9 bases, leaving 18 bases between the germline ends.

This clonotype was seen ten or more times. V usage is TRBV5-1 and J usage is TRBJ1-4; no definite D call. The CDR3 has 16 amino acids. Trimming removed 4 bases at V and 8 bases at J, with 21 bases between. Germline values: CDR1 SGHRS, CDR2 YFSETQ. The CDR3 reads CASSRMDGNLGEKLFF. CDR3 nucleotide sequence: TGCGCCAGCAGCAGGATGGACGGAAATCTCGGCGAAAAACTGTTTTTT.

This clonotype was seen repeatedly, ten times or more. The V gene is TRBV12-3 or TRBV12-4, the J gene TRBJ2-3; D remains unclear. V was pared by 11 bases and J by 6 bases, with 18 bases between. The CDR3 has 13 residues. CDR3 coding DNA: TGTGCCTCAGCAAGGACCCAGACTGATACGCAGTATTTT. This gives the protein CASARTQTDTQYF.

This clonotype was seen ten or more times. V usage is TRBV7-3 and J usage is TRBJ2-5; D remains ambiguous. Trimming stripped 4 bases from V and 5 bases from J, with 14 bases between. This CDR3 region has 14 residues. Germline V gene data show CDR1 as SGHTA and CDR2 as FQGTGA. The CDR3 loop is CASSSAGPAETQYF. The CDR3 DNA follows: TGTGCCAGCAGCTCGGCCGGCCCCGCGGAGACCCAGTACTTC.

The rearrangement uses TRBV7-9 and TRBJ1-5; 9 bases map to TRBD1. The CDR3 length is 15 residues. From germline, CDR1 is SEHNR and CDR2 FQNEAQ (reference sequence). V was pared by 5 bases and J by 6 bases, with 8 bases of the junction left unmatched. CDR3 in DNA: TGTGCCAGCAGCCAAACAGGGGGCGTGGGTCAGCCCCAGCATTTT. Translating gives CASSQTGGVGQPQHF.

This clonotype was picked up many times. The chain joins TRBV7-3 to TRBJ2-5, with 7 bases aligning to TRBD2. Germline V lookup: CDR1 SGHTA, CDR2 FQGTGA. J was trimmed by 7 bases and V by 6 bases; bases with no gene match: 8. The CDR3 extends over 13 amino acids. CDR3 loop: CASSSSGLGTQYF. CDR3 nucleotide sequence: TGTGCCAGCAGTTCTAGCGGCCTGGGGACCCAGTACTTC.

The rearrangement joins TRBV6-2 or TRBV6-3 to TRBJ2-2; D assignment may be TRBD1 or TRBD2 (5 bases each). The CDR3 sequence is 16 residues long. Per germline, CDR1 MNHEY and CDR2 SVGEGT. V lost 6 bases, J lost 5 bases, and 19 bases lay in between. The CDR3 region is CASRYVPHEGTGELFF. The CDR3 nucleotides read TGTGCCAGCAGATACGTCCCCCACGAGGGGACCGGGGAGCTGTTTTTT.

This clonotype was seen repeatedly, ten times or more. The CDR3 DNA reads as TGCGCCAGCAGCTTGGGTGAAGGGGCCCGCAACACCATATATTTT. Residues: CASSLGEGARNTIYF. The chain joins TRBV5-1 to TRBJ1-3; weak D call: TRBD1 (5 bases). CDR1 and CDR2 from the germline V gene are SGHRS and YFSETQ. V lost 0 bases and J 7 bases, leaving 14 bases between the germline ends. The CDR3 sequence is 15 residues long. The whole variable domain, remainder taken from reference TRBV5-1 and TRBJ1-3, is KAGVTQTPRYLIKTRGQQVTLSCSPISGHRSVSWYQQTPGQGLQFLFEYFSETQRNKGNFPGRFSGRQFSNSRSEMNVSTLELGDSALYLCASSLGEGARNTIYFGEGSWLTVV.

This clonotype has more than one count but fewer than ten. CDR3 DNA sequence: TGTGCCAGCACCCGGACAGGGGTTTCCGAGCAGTACGTC. This codes for CASTRTGVSEQYV. The chain recombines TRBV12-3 or TRBV12-4 with TRBJ2-7; TRBD1 matches 9 bases. Germline trimming cut 7 bases from V and 6 bases from J; bases unmatched to any gene: 7. The CDR3 is 13 amino acids.

In this sample, this clonotype turned up many times. This sequence joins TRBV7-9 and TRBJ1-4; 9 nucleotides match TRBD1. The CDR3 has 15 residues. Germline CDR1 is SEHNR and CDR2 is FQNEAQ (reference sequence). The ends lost 1 base at V and 7 bases at J; junction bases unmatched: 4. CDR3 residues: CASSLEGQGGEKLFF. DNA for the CDR3: TGTGCCAGCAGCTTAGAGGGACAGGGAGGTGAAAAACTGTTTTTT.

This clonotype was observed a few times. The chain links TRBV5-1 to TRBJ1-2; maybe TRBD1 (5 bases). The length of the CDR3 is 14 residues. Germline V lookup: CDR1 SGHRS, CDR2 YFSETQ. Trimming pared 7 bases from V and 7 bases from J, leaving 20 bases between. The CDR3 coding sequence is TGCGCCAGCTACGATCTCCGCCCAGGGAGTGGCTACACCTTC. Translation: CASYDLRPGSGYTF. Full variable domain (outside the CDR3, taken from reference TRBV5-1 and TRBJ1-2): KAGVTQTPRYLIKTRGQQVTLSCSPISGHRSVSWYQQTPGQGLQFLFEYFSETQRNKGNFPGRFSGRQFSNSRSEMNVSTLELGDSALYLCASYDLRPGSGYTFGSGTRLTVV.

The chain is built from TRBV6-2 or TRBV6-3 and TRBJ2-3; D uncertain. The germline CDR1 and CDR2 sequences are MNHEY and SVGEGT. CDR3 length equals 13 residues. V lost 2 bases to trimming and J lost 4 bases, with 7 bases between them. CDR3 sequence: CASSYTRADTQYF. As DNA, the CDR3 is TGTGCCAGCAGTTACACTCGGGCAGATACGCAGTATTTT.

Many counts were recorded for this clonotype. The chain combines TRBV4-2 with TRBJ1-1; 7 positions agree with TRBD1. The CDR3 consists of 15 residues. V was clipped by 4 bases and J by 0 bases; unmatched bases: 5. Germline V gene data show CDR1 as LGHNA and CDR2 as YNFKEQ. Written as DNA, the CDR3 is TGTGCCAGCAGCCCCCGGGACAGCCTGAACACTGAAGCTTTCTTT. The encoded protein is CASSPRDSLNTEAFF.

The rearrangement joins TRBV18 to TRBJ1-1; TRBD1 aligns across 7 bases. J lost 1 base, V lost 4 bases, and 9 bases had no gene match. CDR3 length: 16 residues. The germline CDR1 and CDR2 sequences are KGHSH and LQKENI. As DNA, the CDR3 is TGTGCCAGCTCACTCTTACAGGGGACGACGAACACTGAAGCTTTCTTT. The encoded protein is CASSLLQGTTNTEAFF.

This clonotype was observed many times. This chain links TRBV27 with TRBJ2-7; D remains ambiguous. Germline CDR1 and CDR2: MNHEY and SMNVEV (reference sequence). The CDR3 is made up of 14 amino acids. Trimming pared 0 bases from V and 3 bases from J, leaving 9 bases between. For the CDR3, the DNA is TGTGCCAGCAGTTTATCGTTTCCCAGCTACGAGCAGTACTTC. Protein sequence: CASSLSFPSYEQYF.

The chain is built from TRBV7-2 and TRBJ2-3, with a tentative D call TRBD2 (6 bases). Trimming removed 4 bases from V and 8 bases from J, with 19 bases in between. The CDR3 is made up of 15 amino acids. The germline gives CDR1 SGHTA, CDR2 FQGNSA. The CDR3 DNA follows: TGTGCCAGCAGCTGGTCCGGCGGGGCGGTGGGTACGCAGTATTTT. Its translation: CASSWSGGAVGTQYF.